This T cell receptor (beta chain) was found in a study of immune evolution from preneoplasia to lung adenocarcinoma (dated by TCRdb to about 2021). The study in broad terms: HLA loss of heterozygosity was observed in around 7.5%, 14% and 36% of AIS, MIA and ADC lesions, respectively, and was not observed in any AAH lesions. TCR sequencing data were obtained from about 49 patients. Sample size was based on specimen availability rather than a prior power calculation. It was reported in the study that approximately 100 samples were used for TCR sequencing. A total of 50 to 55 patients with pulmonary nodules who underwent surgical resection were included in the overall cohort. The immune data were integrated with whole exome sequencing and methylation data obtained from the same cohort of nodules. POLYSOLVER was used to infer class I HLA alleles from exome data, and LOHHLA was used to detect allele-specific HLA loss. Resected precursor lesions (AAH, AIS, MIA) and invasive adenocarcinomas were compared against paired morphologically normal lung tissue. Immune contexture across lung adenocarcinoma precursors and invasive adenocarcinoma was profiled using immune gene expression, TCR sequencing and multiplex immunofluorescence. What the research found in general, with its limitations: The highest clonality was observed in normal lung, whereas higher T cell density and diversity but lower clonality appeared to be present in later-stage lesions. Normal lung had the highest top T cell clone frequencies, which appeared to decline progressively from AAH through AIS, MIA and invasive adenocarcinoma. KRAS-mutant nodules showed the highest T cell clonality compared with EGFR-mutant or double wild-type lesions. The findings were based on association rather than direct causation, and larger cohorts with long-term follow-up and longitudinal biopsies were deemed needed. Because all patients came from Japan and China, whether the findings apply to Western populations was uncertain.

The immunoSEQ hsTCRbeta Kit was used to sequence TCR beta CDR3 regions from DNA. From the authors' description of their analysis: TCR sequencing data were analysed with the ImmunoSEQ Analyzer. T cell clonality was defined as 1 minus Pielou's evenness, calculated on productive rearrangements. The inverse Simpson index, applied to productive templates, was used to measure T cell diversity. T cell density was defined as TCR beta template counts normalized to usable DNA, with usable DNA estimated by amplification and sequencing of housekeeping genes. Two-sided Kruskal-Wallis tests were used to compare TCR metrics between histologic stages. TCRdb's version of the immuneACCESS table is confined to in-frame rearrangements and falls short of the full clone set. An unresolved V gene accounts for under half of the shortfall where checked; the remainder is of unknown origin. Clone size and V and J calls were adopted from that table, with D and trimming inferred from the DNA. The sample table records about 6,100 clones; about 77% of these occur just once. The top ten hold over 6% of the sample.

As for this clone: Its binding antigen is unknown. Per-base qualities were not stored, and no clone one base away is much larger.

Including the terminal cysteine and phenylalanine, the CDR3 comprises 12 residues. Solely the CDR3 DNA is kept, with 36 bases framed from the first base. As encoded in the germline V gene, CDR1 is SGHAT while CDR2 is FQNNGV. A distance of 9 bases separates the germline ends of V and J, which lose 3 bases and 6 bases respectively. The patients had resection in Japan or China between the mid-2010s and the late 2010s. The histologic diagnosis of each case was independently confirmed on H&E slides by two lung cancer pathologists. To enrich premalignant or tumor cells for nucleic acid extraction, macro-dissection was performed after pathologic assessment. The AllPrep DNA/RNA FFPE Kit was used to isolate DNA from FFPE tissue.

The rearrangement joined TRBV11-2 to TRBJ2-7; the D gene is perhaps TRBD1, on 6 matching bases. Sequenced material: FFPE minimally invasive lung adenocarcinoma tissue. The cell subset or site label corresponds to: micro-invasive lung adenocarcinoma (MIA). This sequence originates from a person between 50 and 70 years old with lung adenocarcinoma. The CDR3 region reads CASSFTGIEQYF. The nucleotide sequence reads TGTGCCAGCAGCTTCACAGGGATCGAGCAGTACTTC.